These 8 T cell receptor beta chains were all obtained from the same sample, sequenced in a study of Ad26.COV2.S vaccination and SARS-CoV-2 variants. Treatment: approximately 18 received Ad26.COV2.S at low or high dose, single or two shots; 5 received placebo; per-sample allocation not given. Samples analyzed were those drawn on day 63 after the first vaccine or placebo injection. Sequencing was performed with immunoSEQ multiplex PCR; in TCRdb, only in-frame clones are kept and a portion is missing. Of fewer than 500,000 clones in the sample, roughly 91% were seen once. Sample: peripheral blood, taken in a trial of Ad26.COV2.S vaccine versus placebo. The receptors stem from a person between 18 and 59 years old who received the Ad26.COV2.S COVID-19 vaccine or a placebo.

This clone was seen just once. The chain is built from TRBV25-1 and TRBJ2-3; D unresolved. V lost 10 bases, J lost 5 bases, and 10 bases lay in between. Germline CDR1 reads MGHDK; CDR2 reads SYGVNS. The CDR3 totals 11 residues. The CDR3 reads CATRFLDTQYF. The CDR3 DNA sequence: TGTGCCACGAGGTTTCTAGATACGCAGTATTTT.

The rearrangement links TRBV5-4 to TRBJ2-5, with 7 bases that match TRBD1. Trimming cost V 4 bases and J 3 bases; bases outside gene matches: 6. Germline CDR1 is SGHNT and CDR2 is YYREEE (reference sequence). The CDR3 spans 14 residues. CDR3 bases: TGTGCCAGCAGCGGGGGACAGCCGGAAGAGACCCAGTACTTC. Translating it yields CASSGGQPEETQYF.

In its sample, this clone was seen once. The chain employs TRBV9 and TRBJ2-7, with TRBD2 matching 9 bases. The junction had 9 bases not matched to a gene; V was cut back by 0 bases and J by 2 bases. Germline values: CDR1 SGDLS, CDR2 YYNGEE. The CDR3 is 17 residues long. The CDR3 loop reads CASSVGAGGLPPYEQYF. DNA of the CDR3: TGTGCCAGCAGCGTAGGAGCGGGAGGCCTCCCCCCCTACGAGCAGTACTTC.

V is TRBV18 and J is TRBJ2-1, with 8 bases lining up with TRBD1. The germline CDR1 and CDR2 sequences are KGHSH and LQKENI. The CDR3 totals 13 residues. V gave up 5 bases and J gave up 9 bases; unmatched junction bases: 6. In DNA, the CDR3 is TGTGCCAGCTCATCGGGACAGGTCAGTGAGCAGTTCTTC. This encodes CASSSGQVSEQFF.

The chain recombines TRBV6-2 or TRBV6-3 with TRBJ2-2; TRBD1 might be the D (6 bases). V lost 7 bases and J lost 6, with 15 bases in between. Germline V CDR1 and CDR2: MNHEY, SVGEGT. The CDR3 loop spans 14 amino acids. DNA of the CDR3: TGTGCCAGCAATTATGGGGGCGCATCCGGGGAGCTGTTTTTT. This gives the protein CASNYGGASGELFF.

About this clone: The sample holds other DNA sequences that translate to the same CDR3. The chain combines TRBV7-2 with TRBJ2-3; TRBD1 is a possible D gene (5 bases). This CDR3 region has 14 residues. Trimming took off 1 base at V and 0 bases at J, with 5 bases between the two ends. CDR1 is SGHTA and CDR2 is FQGNSA in the germline V gene. Here the CDR3 reads CASSLGQSTDTQYF. DNA of the CDR3: TGTGCCAGCAGCTTAGGACAGAGCACAGATACGCAGTATTTT.

The J gene is TRBJ2-2, the V gene TRBV2; a weak D match, TRBD2 (6 bases). Germline assignment: CDR1 SNHLY and CDR2 FYNNEI. The CDR3 is 14 residues long. Trimming removed 4 bases at V and 4 bases at J, with 10 bases between. As DNA, the CDR3 is TGTGCCAGCAGTGTAGCGGAGATCACCGGGGAGCTGTTTTTT. Translating it yields CASSVAEITGELFF.

This rearrangement joins TRBV5-4 to TRBJ2-1; 9 nucleotides line up with TRBD2. Trimming cost V 4 bases and J 6 bases; bases outside gene matches: 8. Per germline, CDR1 SGHNT and CDR2 YYREEE (reference sequence). The CDR3 contains 15 residues. CDR3 DNA sequence: TGTGCCAGCAGCCTACTTGGCGGGGGGGCCAATGAGCAGTTCTTC. This translates into CASSLLGGGANEQFF.